A selection of T cell receptor beta chains follows, all from one sample in a study of T-cell memory formation after mild COVID-19. TCRdb re-analysed the 5' RACE reads in MiXCR, keeping a single row per CDR3 protein. The profile shows 50,000 or so distinct CDR3 sequences, around 10% of them singletons. The specimen sequenced was PBMCs or a T cell subset sorted from them (not recorded which). Receptors were obtained from an adult woman who had mild COVID-19 (a few samples of this study predate the infection). Cell type and time point are not known. CDR3s include the opening cysteine and the closing phenylalanine or tryptophan. Each record gives: V gene, clone size, D gene, J gene, CDR3 DNA, CDR3 protein. A D gene is named only where the DNA matches it firmly. Where a row states a size, it is once, few, many or the class of an expanded clone; other rows omit it.

TRBV9	.	TRBD1	TRBJ2-1	TGTGCCAGCAGCGCAGGGACAGTCTACAATGAGCAGTTCTTC	CASSAGTVYNEQFF
TRBV7-8	many	TRBD1	TRBJ1-2	TGTGCCAGCTCAACTCGGACAGGGGCTGGGGGGGGCTACACCTTC	CASSTRTGAGGGYTF
TRBV27	few	TRBD2	TRBJ2-7	TGTGCCAGCAGTTTAAGGGAGGGTGGATACGAGCAGTACTTC	CASSLREGGYEQYF
TRBV30	few	.	TRBJ2-6	TGTGCCTGGAGTGACAGCTACTCTGGGGCCAACGTCCTGACTTTC	CAWSDSYSGANVLTF
TRBV5-1	many	.	TRBJ2-7	TGCGCCAGCAGCTTCCGGGACGGTTCCTACGAGCAGTACTTC	CASSFRDGSYEQYF
TRBV20-1	few	TRBD2	TRBJ2-1	TGCAGTGCTAGAGAACCGGGACTAGGCCATTCGGAGCAGTTCTTC	CSAREPGLGHSEQFF
TRBV18	.	.	TRBJ1-1	TGTGCCAGCTCACCACGGCAGGCTGAAGCTTTCTTT	CASSPRQAEAFF
TRBV9	many	TRBD2	TRBJ2-3	TGTGCCAGCAGGGGACTAGCAGGAGATACGCAGTATTTT	CASRGLAGDTQYF
TRBV6-5	.	.	TRBJ2-4	TGTGCCAGCAGTTACTCGACAGTCAGGGGGGGAAACATTCAGTACTTC	CASSYSTVRGGNIQYF
TRBV6-5	.	TRBD2	TRBJ2-7	TGTGCCAGCAGTTACTGGCCTAGCGGCCCTTACGAGCAGTACTTC	CASSYWPSGPYEQYF
TRBV5-8	many	TRBD2	TRBJ2-1	TGTGCCAGCAGCCGAATTAGCGGGAGGGAGTTCTTC	CASSRISGREFF
TRBV7-2	.	TRBD1	TRBJ1-1	TGTGCCAGCAGCTCGGAACGGACAGGGATGACACCTTTCTTT	CASSSERTGMTPFF
TRBV5-1	many	TRBD2	TRBJ2-7	TGCGCCAGCAGCTTTGTTGGGACTAGCGATTTCGAGCAGTACTTC	CASSFVGTSDFEQYF
TRBV6-5	few	TRBD2	TRBJ2-2	TGTGCCAGCAGTTACAGCGGGGCGAACACCGGGGAGCTGTTTTTT	CASSYSGANTGELFF
TRBV29-1	few	.	TRBJ2-1	TGCAGCGTTGATGATGCGCAGAAAGGGGCCTACAATGAGCAGTTCTTC	CSVDDAQKGAYNEQFF
TRBV19	few	.	TRBJ1-3	TGTGCCAGTAGTATTGGGTACTCTGGAAACACCATATATTTT	CASSIGYSGNTIYF
TRBV20-1	many	.	TRBJ1-2	TGCAGTACAGGAGAAAACTATGGCTACACCTTC	CSTGENYGYTF
TRBV7-2	few	.	TRBJ1-1	TGTGCCAGCAGCTTGTACGGGTCCATCACTGAAGCTTTCTTT	CASSLYGSITEAFF
TRBV29-1	medium-sized	TRBD1	TRBJ1-6	TGCAGCGTTGAGGGACAGGGGCACCTCCACTTT	CSVEGQGHLHF
TRBV20-1	many	TRBD2	TRBJ2-2	TGCAGTGCTAGAATGAGCGGGGCGAGCGGGGAGCTGTTTTTT	CSARMSGASGELFF
TRBV6-2/TRBV6-3	few	TRBD2	TRBJ2-5	TGTGCCAGCAGTTTGGGCCTTAGCGGGGGTGGGGAGACCCAGTACTTC	CASSLGLSGGGETQYF
TRBV6-6	many	TRBD1	TRBJ2-5	TGTGCCAGCAACCTCCGGGACAGGGGGCGACAGACCCAGTACTTC	CASNLRDRGRQTQYF
TRBV5-6	many	.	TRBJ2-2	TGTGCCAGCAGCTTGGCCCAGAACACCGGGGAGCTGTTTTTT	CASSLAQNTGELFF
TRBV2	many	.	TRBJ2-7	TGTGCCAGCAGAGATGGAGTTAGGGGCTACGAGCAGTACTTC	CASRDGVRGYEQYF
TRBV5-6	few	TRBD1	TRBJ2-7	TGTGCCAGCAGCCCACGACGGGACAGGGTCGGCGAGCAGTACTTC	CASSPRRDRVGEQYF
TRBV19	.	TRBD1	TRBJ1-5	TGTGCCACATGCCCTGGACAGGCCCCAAATCAGCCCCAGCATTTT	CATCPGQAPNQPQHF
TRBV3-1	few	.	TRBJ1-6	TGTGCCAGCAGCCAAGTGTCCGGGTACAATTCACCCCTCCACTTT	CASSQVSGYNSPLHF